The 15 T cell receptor beta chains below were found in one sample sequenced in a study of graft-versus-host responses after intestinal transplantation. No antigen is known for these receptors. Clones were sequenced by immunoSEQ multiplex PCR, and TCRdb holds only the in-frame ones, with some missing. The sample lists more than 90,000 clones; about 92% were seen once. The source was unstimulated CD8+ T cells sorted from spleen or lymph node cells, collected before transplant. Receptors originate from a human donor who was the organ donor for an intestinal transplant.

On this clone: One junction end does not reproduce the germline sequence, and a read error may be involved. J is TRBJ2-2 and V is TRBV7-9; D not resolved. CDR3 length: 13 amino acids. CDR1 is SEHNR, CDR2 FQNEAQ, per germline (reference sequence). The CDR3 loop reads CASSPAKTGELFF. The CDR3 DNA follows: TGTGCCAGCAGCCCTGCGAAAACCGGGGAGCTGTTTTTT. Full variable domain (rest looked up from reference TRBV7-9 and TRBJ2-2): DTGVSQNPRHKITKRGQNVTFRCDPISEHNRLYWYRQTLGQGPEFLTYFQNEAQLEKSRLLSDRFSAERPKGSFSTLEIQRTEQGDSAMYLCASSPAKTGELFFGEGSRLTVL.

The CDR3 nucleotides are TGTGCCAGCAAGCCCATCGGGCACTACGAGCAGTACTTC. Protein sequence: CASKPIGHYEQYF. The rearrangement links TRBV27 to TRBJ2-7, with D hard to call. Trimming removed 7 bases at V and 3 bases at J, with 13 bases between. This CDR3 region has 13 residues. Germline lookup yields CDR1 MNHEY and CDR2 SMNVEV (reference sequence).

J is TRBJ1-4 and V is TRBV30, with unresolved D. CDR3 length equals 18 residues. Germline-derived CDR1 and CDR2 are GTSNPN and SVGIG (reference sequence). Trimming removed 0 bases at V and 0 bases at J, with 17 bases between. In nucleotides, the CDR3 is TGTGCCTGGAGTGTAACGGTGCGAGTACGGGCAACTAATGAAAAACTGTTTTTT. Translating it yields CAWSVTVRVRATNEKLFF.

The chain has TRBV7-9 and TRBJ2-5; 7 bases map to TRBD1. Germline V gene lookup returns CDR1 SEHNR and CDR2 FQNEAQ (reference sequence). CDR3 length: 14 residues. The trim removed 5 bases at V and 6 bases at J, leaving 9 bases unmatched. CDR3 DNA sequence: TGTGCCAGCAGCGAAAACAGGGGTGAAAAGACCCAGTACTTC. It yields the protein CASSENRGEKTQYF.

This rearrangement joins TRBV7-9 to TRBJ2-7, with 7 bases matching TRBD1. The CDR3 length is 15 residues. The junction had 10 bases not matched to a gene; V was cut back by 5 bases and J by 3 bases. From germline, CDR1 is SEHNR and CDR2 FQNEAQ (reference sequence). Here the CDR3 DNA reads TGTGCCAGCAGCGACTCAGCCAGGGGGAGCTACGAGCAGTACTTC. Translation: CASSDSARGSYEQYF.

This clone was observed once. The chain has TRBV12-5 and TRBJ1-3, with D unresolved. Between the trimmed V and J ends, which lost 7 bases and 0 bases, there was a span of 13 bases. CDR3 length equals 15 residues. Germline V gives CDR1 LGHNT, CDR2 FRNRAP. CDR3 residues: CASESDWSSGNTIYF. The CDR3 nucleotides are TGTGCTAGTGAATCCGACTGGAGCTCTGGAAACACCATATATTTT. Supplemented by reference TRBV12-5 and TRBJ1-3, the full variable domain reads DARVTQTPRHKVTEMGQEVTMRCQPILGHNTVFWYRQTMMQGLELLAYFRNRAPLDDSGMPKDRFSAEMPDATLATLKIQPSEPRDSAVYFCASESDWSSGNTIYFGEGSWLTVV.

The chain carries TRBV19 and TRBJ2-7; 8 nucleotides match TRBD2. The V and J ends lost 3 bases and 4 bases, in that order; junction bases with no gene match: 11. Germline loops: CDR1 LNHDA, CDR2 SQIVND (reference sequence). The length of the CDR3 is 16 residues. Written as DNA, the CDR3 is TGTGCCAGTAGTATCCACAGCGGGAGAGATGCGTACGAGCAGTACTTC. Its protein is CASSIHSGRDAYEQYF.

The chain links TRBV27 to TRBJ1-2; 10 bases are a match to TRBD1. V shed 6 bases, J shed 10 bases, and the junction held 11 bases outside the gene matches. The CDR3 consists of 14 residues. The germline V gene encodes CDR1 MNHEY and CDR2 SMNVEV (reference sequence). CDR3 bases: TGTGCCAGCAGCTCCCGGGACAGGGGAAGAGACTACACCTTC. Translated: CASSSRDRGRDYTF.

The V gene is TRBV7-8, the J gene TRBJ2-5, with D possibly being TRBD1 (6 bases). From germline, CDR1 is SGHVS and CDR2 FQNEAQ. Trimming took off 1 base at V and 1 base at J, with 10 bases between the two ends. The CDR3 consists of 15 residues. The CDR3 nucleotides are TGTGCCAGCAGCTTAGATACAGGGCCCCAAGAGACCCAGTACTTC. Its translation: CASSLDTGPQETQYF.

V gene TRBV30 combines with J gene TRBJ2-7, with 9 bases identical to TRBD1. This CDR3 is 14 amino acids long. The germline V gene has CDR1 GTSNPN and CDR2 SVGIG (reference sequence). Trimming removed 2 bases from V and 5 bases from J; junction bases left unmatched: 7. CDR3 DNA sequence: TGTGCCTGGAGTATGGGGACAGGGAGTGACGAGCAGTACTTC. Its translation is CAWSMGTGSDEQYF.

The V gene is TRBV27, the J gene TRBJ2-2; perhaps TRBD2 as D (6 bases). Deletions cut 8 bases from V and 7 bases from J, with 8 bases between. Germline loops: CDR1 MNHEY, CDR2 SMNVEV (reference sequence). CDR3 size: 11 residues. CDR3: CASLGGGELFF. For the CDR3, the DNA is TGTGCCAGCCTCGGGGGCGGGGAGCTGTTTTTT.

The chain couples TRBV6-4 to TRBJ1-3; a possible D gene is TRBD1 (6 bases). V lost 7 bases and J lost 0, with 13 bases in between. Germline V CDR1 and CDR2: MRHNA, SNTAGT. The CDR3 covers 15 residues. The CDR3 sequence is CASTQGPPSGNTIYF. The CDR3 DNA sequence: TGTGCCAGCACACAGGGTCCTCCCTCTGGAAACACCATATATTTT.

The gene calls are TRBV14 and TRBJ2-7; TRBD2 matches at 10 bases. CDR3 length: 15 amino acids. In germline, CDR1 is SGHDN, CDR2 FVKESK. V lost 1 base and J lost 0; bases outside the gene matches: 0. The CDR3 sequence is CASSQGLAGSYEQYF. CDR3 DNA: TGTGCCAGCAGCCAAGGACTAGCGGGCTCCTACGAGCAGTACTTC. The whole variable domain, filled in from reference TRBV14 and TRBJ2-7, reads EAGVTQFPSHSVIEKGQTVTLRCDPISGHDNLYWYRRVMGKEIKFLLHFVKESKQDESGMPNNRFLAERTGGTYSTLKVQPAELEDSGVYFCASSQGLAGSYEQYFGPGTRLTVT.

A few counts support this clone. The chain employs TRBV6-6 and TRBJ2-7; D is uncertain. This CDR3 has 12 residues. V was pared by 4 bases and J by 6 bases, with 10 bases between. The V gene's germline CDR1 is MNHNY and CDR2 SVGAGI (reference sequence). The CDR3 region is CASSLSVGEQYF. The CDR3 DNA reads as TGTGCCAGCAGTTTGAGCGTTGGCGAGCAGTACTTC.

The chain joins TRBV7-2 to TRBJ2-1; possible D gene TRBD2, 7 bases. The V and J ends lost 5 bases and 9 bases respectively, with 23 bases between them. The CDR3 consists of 16 residues. Germline CDR1 reads SGHTA; CDR2 reads FQGNSA. The DNA of the CDR3 is TGTGCCAGCAGCCCCGGGCCGTATAGGGGGGGGAGTGAGCAGTTCTTC. Amino acids: CASSPGPYRGGSEQFF.